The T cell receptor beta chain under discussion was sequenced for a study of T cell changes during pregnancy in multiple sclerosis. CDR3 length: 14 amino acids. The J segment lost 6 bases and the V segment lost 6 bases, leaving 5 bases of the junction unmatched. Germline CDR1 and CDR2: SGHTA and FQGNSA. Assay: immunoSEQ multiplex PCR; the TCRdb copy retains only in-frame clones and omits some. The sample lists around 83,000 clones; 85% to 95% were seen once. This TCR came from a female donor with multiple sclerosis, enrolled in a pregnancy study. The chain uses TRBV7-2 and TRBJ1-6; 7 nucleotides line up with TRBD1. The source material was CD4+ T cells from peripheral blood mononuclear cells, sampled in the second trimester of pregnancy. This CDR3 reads CASRTGTVNSPLHF. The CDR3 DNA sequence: TGTGCCAGCAGGACAGGGACAGTTAATTCACCCCTCCACTTT.